The sequence of this TCR beta chain was determined in a study of graft-versus-host responses after intestinal transplantation. Both intraepithelial and lamina propria lymphocytes were released by processing graft tissue. Per germline, CDR1 MNHEY and CDR2 SMNVEV (reference sequence). Trimming removed 2 bases from V and 1 base from J, with 6 bases in between. This CDR3 is 14 amino acids long. Sequencing used immunoSEQ multiplex PCR; TCRdb keeps in-frame clones, though not all of them. This table has some 15,000 clones, around three quarters appearing once. The specimen comprised ileum tissue, sampled just under 28 days after intestinal transplant. The V and J genes are TRBV27 and TRBJ1-3; possible D gene TRBD1, 6 bases. The origin of this receptor is a human patient who received an intestinal transplant, so some T cells may come from the graft donor. Here the CDR3 reads CASSLRGSGNTIYF. The CDR3 DNA sequence: TGTGCCAGCAGTTTAAGGGGGTCTGGAAACACCATATATTTT.